The T cell receptor beta chain described here comes from a study of blood T cell repertoires in COVID-19. For the study at large: Samples taken during acute and convalescent COVID-19 were collected in the United States, Italy and Spain. T cells, B-cell-depleted T cells, or PBMCs supplied cDNA or gDNA.

There are 16 residues in the CDR3. V trimming: 3 bases; J trimming: 2 bases; junction bases outside the gene matches: 5. Germline assignment: CDR1 WNHNN and CDR2 SYGVQD (reference sequence). Original processing notes: It was from reference gene primer amplification that nucleated cell counts were estimated. Only in-frame clones appear in the TCRdb table, and some are missing; sequencing was by immunoSEQ multiplex PCR. V and J calls and clone size follow that table, whereas D and trimming were derived from the DNA. The sample contains roughly 220,000 clones, around 81% of which appear only once. Sequencing input: peripheral blood. This chain connects TRBV10-1 to TRBJ2-5; 11 bases match TRBD2. This sequence was found in a woman in her 30s who had recovered from COVID-19. CDR3 bases: TGCGCCAGCAGTGACCATAGCGGGAGGGTACAAGAGACCCAGTACTTC. Protein product: CASSDHSGRVQETQYF.